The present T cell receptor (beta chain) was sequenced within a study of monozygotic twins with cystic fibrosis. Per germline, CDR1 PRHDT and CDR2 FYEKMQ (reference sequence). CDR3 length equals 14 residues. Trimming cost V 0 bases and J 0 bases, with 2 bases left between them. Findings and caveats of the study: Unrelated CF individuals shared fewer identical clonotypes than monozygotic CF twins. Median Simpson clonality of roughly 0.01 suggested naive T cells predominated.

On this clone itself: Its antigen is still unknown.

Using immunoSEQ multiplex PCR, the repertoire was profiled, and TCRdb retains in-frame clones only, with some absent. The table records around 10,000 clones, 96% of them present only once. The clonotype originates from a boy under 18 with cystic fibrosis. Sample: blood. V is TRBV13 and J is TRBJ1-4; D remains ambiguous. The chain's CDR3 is CASSLGATNEKLFF. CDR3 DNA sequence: TGTGCCAGCAGCTTAGGGGCAACTAATGAAAAACTGTTTTTT.